This T cell receptor (beta chain) was captured in a study of T cells in Graves' hyperthyroidism and ophthalmopathy. Amplification targeted TCR beta CDR3 regions from RNA transcripts. The HTBI primer set was used in a first-round RT-PCR of the TCR CDR3. Each CDR3 protein gets one entry after TCRdb re-called the multiplex PCR reads with MiXCR. The table shows about 350,000 distinct CDR3 sequences, with 12% to 15% occurring only once. Of note for this clonotype: A read error may explain this, as a much larger clone is one base away.

A NOSPECS grade of at least 4, a Clinical Activity Score of at least 3 and duration under 3 months were recorded in ophthalmopathy patients. The CDR3 loop spans 14 amino acids. Germline lookup yields CDR1 DFQATT and CDR2 SNEGSKA (reference sequence). This chain connects TRBV20-1 to TRBJ2-1, with 8 positions matching TRBD2. Sequenced material: blood. The clonotype originates from a woman aged 60-70 years with Graves' ophthalmopathy. The CDR3 sequence is CNARTSSSYNEQFF. In DNA, the CDR3 is TGCAATGCCAGGACTAGCAGTTCCTACAATGAGCAGTTCTTC.